Reported below is one T cell receptor beta chain. Its antigen is not known. A much larger clone lies a single base off, so this may be a read error. These data belong to a study of CD8+CD57+ T cells in acquired aplastic anemia. About the study: The DNA of sorted CD4+ and CD8+ cells averaged around 3.2 ug.

Patients chosen for sequencing had CD8+CD57+ cells that had expanded, as shown by flow cytometry. Everyone among the patients had severe acquired aplastic anemia. Study-wide results and limits: In common between the patients and the controls were approximately 30 CD8+ CDR3 sequences.

The use of genomic DNA as template underpinned the TCR beta VDJ and CDR3 profiling. MiXCR, applied by TCRdb to the reads, yields one record per CDR3 protein. Of about 40,000 distinct CDR3 sequences in the sample, approximately 57% were seen once. CDR1 MNHNS and CDR2 SASEGT come from the germline V gene. The CDR3 covers 15 residues. V lost 5 bases, J lost 5 bases, and 10 bases stayed unmatched. The material sequenced was sorted CD4+, CD8+, or CD8+CD57+ T cells (not recorded which) from PBMCs. The sequence was obtained from a human donor with aplastic anemia. The chain is built from TRBV6-1 and TRBJ2-5; 8 bases align to TRBD1. Here the CDR3 reads CASSPPSGGHETQYF. The DNA of the CDR3 is TGTGCCAGCAGTCCGCCCTCAGGGGGCCATGAGACCCAGTACTTC.